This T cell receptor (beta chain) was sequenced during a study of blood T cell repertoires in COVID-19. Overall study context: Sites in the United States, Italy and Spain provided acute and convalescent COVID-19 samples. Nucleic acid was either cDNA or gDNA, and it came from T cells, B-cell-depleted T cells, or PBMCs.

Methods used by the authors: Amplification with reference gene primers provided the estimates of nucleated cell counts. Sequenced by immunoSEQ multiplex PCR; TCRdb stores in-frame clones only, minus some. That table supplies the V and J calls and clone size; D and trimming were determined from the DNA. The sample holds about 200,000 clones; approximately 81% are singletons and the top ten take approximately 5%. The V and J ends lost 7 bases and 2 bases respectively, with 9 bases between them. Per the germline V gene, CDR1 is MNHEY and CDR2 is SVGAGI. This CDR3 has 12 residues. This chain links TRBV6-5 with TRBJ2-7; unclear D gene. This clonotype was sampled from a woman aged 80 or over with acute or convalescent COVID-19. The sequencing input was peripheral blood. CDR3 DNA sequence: TGTGCCAGCACAGAACAACCCTACGAGCAGTACTTC. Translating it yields CASTEQPYEQYF.